The 16 T cell receptor beta chains presented below share a single source sample, sequenced in a study of shared clonotypes between healthy human individuals. This table comes from immunoSEQ multiplex PCR, and its TCRdb copy is limited to in-frame clones, with some not included. The sample lists 650,000 to 800,000 clones, roughly nine tenths occurring once. Naive-designated CD8 cells lacked CD45RO, were positively enriched for CCR7, and omitted terminally differentiated effector memory CD45RA+ cells. Sequenced sample: naive CD8+ T cells sorted from blood. These receptors came from a man younger than 45 in good health.

The V call is TRBV2, the J call TRBJ1-2, with TRBD1 matching 8 bases. Germline V CDR1 and CDR2: SNHLY, FYNNEI. CDR3 length equals 15 residues. V was clipped by 1 base and J by 8 bases; unmatched bases: 9. The DNA for the CDR3 is TGTGCCAGCAGTGAAGGCCCCCAGGGGGCAGGGGGCTACACCTTC. This translates into CASSEGPQGAGGYTF.

The rearrangement uses TRBV11-2 and TRBJ2-5, with 8 bases fitting TRBD1. Gene TRBJ2-7 matches the end of the DNA better, so the J call may be wrong. The CDR3 has 17 amino acids. CDR1 SGHAT and CDR2 FQNNGV come from the germline V gene. The CDR3 DNA reads TGTGCCAGCAGCCACCCCGAGAGGGACAGGTCGTCCTACGAGCAGTACTTC. Protein product: CASSHPERDRSSYEQYF.

V gene TRBV27 combines with J gene TRBJ2-7, with D possibly TRBD2 on 6 matching bases. Germline V gene lookup returns CDR1 MNHEY and CDR2 SMNVEV (reference sequence). Trimming cost V 5 bases and J 1 base, with 9 bases left between them. The CDR3 runs to 13 residues. The CDR3 DNA is TGTGCCAGCAGTCCGGGGGATTCCTACGAGCAGTACTTC. Translating it yields CASSPGDSYEQYF.

The chain combines TRBV5-1 with TRBJ2-7, with 11 bases that match TRBD1. J was trimmed by 2 bases and V by 7 bases; bases with no gene match: 2. The CDR3 covers 13 residues. Germline V gene sequence: CDR1 SGHRS, CDR2 YFSETQ. The CDR3 sequence: CASGTGGTYEQYF. In DNA, the CDR3 is TGCGCCAGCGGGACAGGGGGAACCTACGAGCAGTACTTC.

This clone was recorded only once. V gene TRBV7-8 combines with J gene TRBJ2-2, with 9 nucleotides matching TRBD2. V lost 1 base, J lost 0 bases, and 0 bases stayed unmatched. Germline V gene lookup returns CDR1 SGHVS and CDR2 FQNEAQ. This CDR3 region has 16 residues. CDR3 coding DNA: TGTGCCAGCAGCTTAGGACTAGCGGCGAACACCGGGGAGCTGTTTTTT. Translation gives CASSLGLAANTGELFF.

The rearrangement joins TRBV2 to TRBJ2-7; 9 bases map to TRBD1. Germline loops: CDR1 SNHLY, CDR2 FYNNEI. CDR3 length equals 14 residues. Trimming cost V 5 bases and J 4 bases; bases outside gene matches: 6. As DNA, the CDR3 is TGTGCCAGCAGTCCGGGACAGGGAGGATACGAGCAGTACTTC. Its translation is CASSPGQGGYEQYF.

Details on this clone: Other DNA sequences in this sample translate to the same CDR3. The gene calls are TRBV15 and TRBJ2-7; D possibly matches TRBD1 or TRBD2 (5 bases each). Germline V CDR1 and CDR2: LNHNV, YYDKDF (reference sequence). The ends were cut back, 5 bases at V and 3 bases at J, with 11 bases in the middle. The CDR3 has 13 amino acids. The CDR3 protein is CATSEGRGYEQYF. The CDR3 region has the DNA TGTGCCACCAGCGAGGGAAGGGGCTACGAGCAGTACTTC.

The V and J genes are TRBV29-1 and TRBJ2-7; 7 positions match TRBD2. J lost 0 bases, V lost 4 bases, and 3 bases had no gene match. The CDR3 runs 13 residues. The germline gives CDR1 SQVTM, CDR2 ANQGSEA. The CDR3 loop reads CSVASGTSYEQYF. The CDR3 DNA reads TGCAGCGTTGCTAGCGGAACCTCCTACGAGCAGTACTTC.

This clone was counted a single time. V gene TRBV7-2 combines with J gene TRBJ2-1; D not resolved. The CDR3 is 17 residues long. The V and J ends lost 1 base and 4 bases respectively, with 17 bases between them. Per germline, CDR1 SGHTA and CDR2 FQGNSA. CDR3 sequence reads: CASSLEYTLLNYNEQFF. CDR3 coding DNA: TGTGCCAGCAGCTTAGAGTATACCCTCCTAAATTACAATGAGCAGTTCTTC.

This clone has just one count. The genes are TRBV6-8 and TRBJ1-5, with unresolved D. This CDR3 is built from 16 residues. Germline assignment: CDR1 MNHGY and CDR2 SAAAGT. V was pared by 7 bases and J by 6 bases, with 22 bases between. CDR3 nucleotide sequence: TGTGCCAGCAATAGTAGGGTTAGCCGGGTGGGTCAGCCCCAGCATTTT. Amino acids: CASNSRVSRVGQPQHF.

The chain combines TRBV4-3 with TRBJ2-7; no definite D call. Trimming removed 1 base at V and 5 bases at J, with 12 bases between. The CDR3 is made up of 14 amino acids. CDR1 is LGHNA, CDR2 YSLEER, per germline. Here the CDR3 reads CASSQARRVDEQYF. The CDR3 DNA reads TGCGCCAGCAGCCAAGCGCGTAGGGTCGACGAGCAGTACTTC.

This clone has a single count. The rearrangement joins TRBV7-8 to TRBJ1-1; TRBD1 agrees at 7 bases. The CDR3 has 16 amino acids. Germline V CDR1 and CDR2: SGHVS, FQNEAQ. V dropped 1 base and J dropped 5; count of bases not matched to a gene: 10. DNA for the CDR3: TGTGCCAGCAGCTTAGGTGGACGACAGGGATGGACTGAAGCTTTCTTT. It yields the protein CASSLGGRQGWTEAFF.

This sequence joins TRBV5-8 and TRBJ2-7, with D possibly matching TRBD2 (6 bases). V was cut by 1 base and J by 3 bases, with 17 bases left in between. Germline CDR1 is SGHTS and CDR2 is YDEGEE. The CDR3 spans 16 residues. The CDR3 reads CASSLRYPGENYEQYF. CDR3 bases: TGTGCCAGCAGCTTGAGGTATCCGGGAGAGAACTACGAGCAGTACTTC.

The gene calls are TRBV7-9 and TRBJ1-1; D is possibly TRBD1 (6 bases). Germline CDR1 is SEHNR and CDR2 is FQNEAQ (reference sequence). The length of the CDR3 is 15 residues. The CDR3 sequence: CAVPGQGNRGTEAFF. Written as DNA, the CDR3 is TGTGCTGTCCCGGGACAAGGGAATAGGGGCACTGAAGCTTTCTTT.

This chain joins TRBV5-1 and TRBJ2-1; 7 nucleotides match TRBD1. There are 14 residues in the CDR3. V shed 2 bases, J shed 6 bases, and the junction held 5 bases outside the gene matches. The germline CDR1 and CDR2 sequences are SGHRS and YFSETQ. The CDR3 bases are TGCGCCAGCAGCTTAAGACAGGGTGGCAATGAGCAGTTCTTC. Translating gives CASSLRQGGNEQFF.

The genes are TRBV7-9 and TRBJ2-7, with D uncertain. CDR3 length equals 13 residues. In germline, CDR1 is SEHNR, CDR2 FQNEAQ (reference sequence). The ends were cut back, 3 bases at V and 0 bases at J, with 6 bases in the middle. The chain's CDR3 is CASSFPHSYEQYF. As DNA, the CDR3 is TGTGCCAGCAGCTTTCCCCACTCCTACGAGCAGTACTTC.